This T cell receptor beta chain was recorded in a study of cytomegalovirus exposure and HLA in healthy donors. Study conclusions and caveats: It was about 180 TCR beta chains that were listed as cytomegalovirus-associated. Reportedly, fewer N-insertions than the roughly 690-donor mean appeared in an Asian-associated ancestry cluster in a later analysis. TCR beta V- and J-gene trimming was later associated with a missense DCLRE1C variant.

Concerning this clone: As yet, its antigen is unknown.

13 Jbeta primers and 60 Vbeta primers were used for the PCR. Per the study methods: Later work found 80 million to 85 million unique TCR beta chains, with roughly 11 million shared. Produced via immunoSEQ multiplex PCR; TCRdb's table is partial and in-frame only. That table gives V, J and clone size, and the DNA gave D and trimming. Altogether about 150,000 clones are present, around 74% being singletons, with the ten largest covering around 1.5%. The CDR3 length is 16 residues. Per germline, CDR1 MRHNA and CDR2 SNTAGT. The V and J ends lost 0 bases and 7 bases respectively, with 16 bases between them.

The sequence was obtained from a woman in her 30s in good health and CMV-seronegative. What was sequenced was PBMCs. The chain uses TRBV6-4 and TRBJ2-1, with D possibly being TRBD1 (8 bases). CDR3 amino acids: CASSDSSRGRGNEQFF. CDR3 DNA sequence: TGTGCCAGCAGTGACTCAAGCAGGGGGCGGGGGAATGAGCAGTTCTTC.